This T cell receptor beta chain emerged from a study of CD8 T cells in ankylosing spondylitis. This clonotype was observed many times. Its antigen is unidentified. Study conclusions and caveats: In peripheral blood, disease-linked CD8+ clones occurred at relatively low frequencies. Some of the motif variants had earlier been found in reactive arthritis patients' fluid and blood. Ankylosing spondylitis blood seemed to carry a telltale TCR beta motif made of eight or nine highly homologous variants.

Quantitative molecular-barcoded 5'-RACE generated the TCR beta libraries. TCRdb re-called the 5' RACE reads through MiXCR, storing one row per CDR3 protein. Among about 220,000 distinct CDR3 sequences, 10% to 13% were seen once, and the ten largest hold approximately 20%. Trimming removed 1 base from V and 7 bases from J, with 5 bases in between. CDR3 size: 11 residues. Germline CDR1 and CDR2: LGHNA and YNFKEQ. The sample taken for sequencing was blood, either unsorted or a sorted T cell fraction (not recorded which). The chain couples TRBV4-2 to TRBJ2-7; D unresolved. The TCR comes from a male donor with ankylosing spondylitis or in good health (not recorded which). This chain's CDR3 is CASSQALEQYF. The CDR3 bases are TGTGCCAGCAGCCAAGCTTTAGAGCAGTACTTC.